This is a list of T cell receptor beta chains from one sample in a study of OX40 agonist ivuxolimab in advanced cancers. Sequencing used immunoSEQ multiplex PCR; TCRdb keeps in-frame clones, though not all of them. The repertoire holds 65,000 to 75,000 clones, with 85% to 90% as singletons. The starting material was CD4+ or CD8+ T cells sorted from blood, obtained in a trial of the OX40 agonist ivuxolimab. The receptors were gathered from an adult with an advanced solid tumor such as melanoma, head and neck, liver or kidney cancer. The CDR3 runs from the conserved cysteine through the conserved F or W. D genes are given only for firm matches. The size field is filled for only some rows; it gives once, few, many or a size class.

TRBJ2-3 few TRBV7-2 TRBD1 TGTGCCAGCAGCTTAGCCAGGGGGCAAGGGGCAGATACGCAGTATTTT CASSLARGQGADTQYF
TRBJ1-2 few TRBV6-5 NA TGTGCCAGCAGCCCTAATACTAACTATGGCTACACCTTC CASSPNTNYGYTF
TRBJ2-5 once TRBV19 TRBD1 TGTGCCAGTACCGCGGACAGGGGGGAGACCCAGTACTTC CASTADRGETQYF
TRBJ2-1 NA TRBV6-6 TRBD1 TGTGCCGCCTCCCGCCGGGGACAGGGTTACAATGAGCAGTTCTTC CAASRRGQGYNEQFF
TRBJ2-1 NA TRBV10-3 TRBD2 TGTGCCACCATGACTAGCGGGGGATACAATGAGCAGTTCTTC CATMTSGGYNEQFF
TRBJ2-3 NA TRBV13 NA TGTGCCAGCAGCCCCTCCCATTCAGATACGCAGTATTTT CASSPSHSDTQYF
TRBJ2-3 NA TRBV15 NA TGTGCCACCAGCATTCTAAAGACAGATACGCAGTATTTT CATSILKTDTQYF
TRBJ2-3 NA TRBV5-1 TRBD2 TGCGCCAGCAGCACTGGGACTAAGGCAGATACGCAGTATTTT CASSTGTKADTQYF
TRBJ1-4 NA TRBV5-1 NA TGCGCCAGCAGCTTACAGGGTAGGGTGAATGAAAAACTGTTTTTT CASSLQGRVNEKLFF
TRBJ2-3 NA TRBV27 TRBD2 TGTGCCAGCAGTTACGGGACTAGCGGAGATACGCAGTATTTT CASSYGTSGDTQYF
TRBJ2-3 NA TRBV18 TRBD1 TGTGCCAGCTCGCTCACAGGGGGCACAGATACGCAGTATTTT CASSLTGGTDTQYF
TRBJ2-2 few TRBV19 TRBD1 TGTGCCAGTAGTAACGGACAGGGGGCGGGCACCGGGGAGCTGTTTTTT CASSNGQGAGTGELFF
TRBJ1-1 NA TRBV29-1 NA TGCAGCGTTGGGGCAGGGGAGGGCACTGAAGCTTTCTTT CSVGAGEGTEAFF
TRBJ1-1 NA TRBV5-1 NA TGCGCCAGCAGTCAACAGGGGAACACTGAAGCTTTCTTT CASSQQGNTEAFF
TRBJ1-4 NA TRBV4-2 NA TGTGCCAGCAGCCACCGGGACAACGCGGAAAAACTGTTTTTT CASSHRDNAEKLFF
TRBJ2-3 NA TRBV6-1 NA TGTGCCAGCAGGGAACAAGCAGCGACAGATACGCAGTATTTT CASREQAATDTQYF
TRBJ2-1 few TRBV28 TRBD2 TGTGCCAGCAGCTTTCGCAGCGGGAGCTCCTACAATGAGCAGTTCTTC CASSFRSGSSYNEQFF
TRBJ1-3 few TRBV30 NA TGTGCCTGGAGTAAAGGATTGGGAAACACCATATATTTT CAWSKGLGNTIYF
TRBJ1-4 few TRBV7-2 NA TGTGCCAGCAGCTTATTCCCGGACGCTCATGAAAAACTGTTTTTT CASSLFPDAHEKLFF
TRBJ2-7 NA TRBV12-5 TRBD2 TGTGCTAGTGGTCATCACCGGACTAGCGGGGGACCTGACTACGAGCAGTACTTC CASGHHRTSGGPDYEQYF
TRBJ2-6 NA TRBV15 TRBD1 TGTGCCACCACGGCCCAAGAGACAGGGGCCATCTCTGGGGCCAACGTCCTGACTTTC CATTAQETGAISGANVLTF
TRBJ1-3 NA TRBV28 NA TGTGCCAGCAGTTCCACTGACAGTACAGGTTTTCGGAACACCATATATTTT CASSSTDSTGFRNTIYF
TRBJ2-7 once TRBV2 TRBD2 TGTGCCAGAGTTGAGGCTAGCGGGATCGACGAGCAGTACTTC CARVEASGIDEQYF
TRBJ2-5 NA TRBV5-1 TRBD2 TGCGCCAGCAGCTTGGCCCTAGGGACTAGCGGGTCTCAAGAGACCCAGTACTTC CASSLALGTSGSQETQYF
TRBJ2-2 NA TRBV30 NA TGTGCCTGGAGTGTGGGTCAGGGGGGTTTTTTT CAWSVGQGGFF
TRBJ1-2 NA TRBV5-5 TRBD1 TGTGCCAGCAGCTTGAATCCTAGGACAGGGGGCTATGGCTACACCTTC CASSLNPRTGGYGYTF
TRBJ2-1 NA TRBV5-1 TRBD2 TGCGCCAGCAGCTTTTTGGGGGGGACCTCCTACAATGAGCAGTTCTTC CASSFLGGTSYNEQFF
TRBJ1-5 NA TRBV7-2 NA TGTGCCAGCAGCTTAGGACCCAACAATCAGCCCCAGCATTTT CASSLGPNNQPQHF
TRBJ2-1 NA TRBV2 NA TGTGCCAGCAAGGATAGCGTGGATGAGCAGTTCTTC CASKDSVDEQFF
TRBJ2-1 NA TRBV30 NA TGTGCCTGGAGTGTAGGGGACCACCGATACAATGAGCAGTTCTTC CAWSVGDHRYNEQFF
TRBJ2-2 once TRBV18 NA TGTGCCAGCTCACCCGTCGGGCAGGGCGGCACCGGGGAGCTGTTTTTT CASSPVGQGGTGELFF
TRBJ1-5 NA TRBV6-4 TRBD1 TGTGCCAGCAGTGCGCGCCAGGGGGCCCTTTATAGCAATCAGCCCCAGCATTTT CASSARQGALYSNQPQHF
TRBJ2-5 NA TRBV10-3 TRBD2 TGTGCCATCAAGCCTAGCGGGGTGGAGACCCAGTACTTC CAIKPSGVETQYF
TRBJ1-2 NA TRBV28 TRBD1 TGTGCCAGCAATGACAGGGTCTCCGGCTACACCTTC CASNDRVSGYTF
TRBJ2-1 NA TRBV10-3 NA TGTGCCATCAGTGGACTAGGGGGTGGCAATGAGCAGTTCTTC CAISGLGGGNEQFF
TRBJ1-5 NA TRBV9 NA TGTGCCAGCAGCGTAGAGGGAACAAAGCCCCAGCATTTT CASSVEGTKPQHF
TRBJ1-3 NA TRBV5-6 TRBD1 TGTGCCAGCGGGAGGAAAAGCAGGGGGCCTGGAAACACCATATATTTT CASGRKSRGPGNTIYF
TRBJ1-1 few TRBV7-2 TRBD1 TGTGCCAGCAGCGGGTACAGGGGGGCGAACACTGAAGCTTTCTTT CASSGYRGANTEAFF
TRBJ2-7 once TRBV13 NA TGTGCCAGCAGCCCAGGACAGCGCCCCTCCGAGCAGTACTTC CASSPGQRPSEQYF
TRBJ2-3 once TRBV5-6 NA TGTGCCAGCAGCCCCTGGGACCGAAACACAGATACGCAGTATTTT CASSPWDRNTDTQYF
TRBJ1-1 few TRBV7-3 NA TGTGCCAGCAGCTTAGCGGAGAACACTGAAGCTTTCTTT CASSLAENTEAFF
TRBJ2-7 NA TRBV28 TRBD2 TGTGCCAGCAGTTTAGACCCGGATGGTAGCGGGGGGAAGCAGTACTTC CASSLDPDGSGGKQYF
TRBJ2-2 NA TRBV30 TRBD2 TGTGCCTGGAGTGCAGGCGCTGCGGGAGGAGTTACCGGGGAGCTGTTTTTT CAWSAGAAGGVTGELFF
TRBJ2-5 NA TRBV7-9 TRBD2 TGTGCCAGCAGCTCCGGACTAGTTAAGGGGGAGACCCAGTACTTC CASSSGLVKGETQYF
TRBJ2-1 once TRBV19 NA TGTGCCAGTAGTCCTTGGACCCCGAGCTCCTACAATGAGCAGTTCTTC CASSPWTPSSYNEQFF
TRBJ1-1 NA TRBV27 NA TGTGCCAGCAGTGCCCGGGATCTCCTTAGTACTGAAGCTTTCTTT CASSARDLLSTEAFF
TRBJ2-1 NA TRBV30 TRBD2 TGTGCCTGGAGTGCAACACACCTAGCGGGGGGGCTTAATGAGCAGTTCTTC CAWSATHLAGGLNEQFF
TRBJ2-1 NA TRBV27 NA TGTGCCAGCAGTTTCCCCGACGGTGATGAGCAGTTCTTC CASSFPDGDEQFF
TRBJ2-2 NA TRBV5-4 TRBD2 TGTGCCAGCAGAGCAGGACTAGCGGGGGGGAACACCGGGGAGCTGTTTTTT CASRAGLAGGNTGELFF
TRBJ1-5 once TRBV7-2 TRBD1 TGTGCCAGCAGCTTAGGTCCGGGACAGGGTGGGGGACCCCAGCATTTT CASSLGPGQGGGPQHF
TRBJ2-5 few TRBV14 NA TGTGCCAGCAGCCGGGAGGGGGGGCGAGAGACCCAGTACTTC CASSREGGRETQYF